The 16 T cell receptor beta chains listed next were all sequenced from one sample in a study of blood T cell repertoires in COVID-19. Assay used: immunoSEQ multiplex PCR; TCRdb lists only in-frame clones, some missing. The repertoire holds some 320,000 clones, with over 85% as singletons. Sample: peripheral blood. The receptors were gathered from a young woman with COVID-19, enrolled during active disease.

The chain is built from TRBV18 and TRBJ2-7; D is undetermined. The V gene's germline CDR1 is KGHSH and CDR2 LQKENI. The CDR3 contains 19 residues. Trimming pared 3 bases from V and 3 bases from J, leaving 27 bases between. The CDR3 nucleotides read TGTGCCAGCTCACCCATCCGACTCTCCCCCCATCCACTAAACTACGAGCAGTACTTC. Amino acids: CASSPIRLSPHPLNYEQYF.

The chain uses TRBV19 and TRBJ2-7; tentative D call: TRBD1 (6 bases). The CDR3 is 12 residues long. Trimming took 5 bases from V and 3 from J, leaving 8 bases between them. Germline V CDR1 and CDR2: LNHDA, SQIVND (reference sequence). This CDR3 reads CASSQQGYEQYF. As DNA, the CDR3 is TGTGCCAGTAGTCAACAGGGCTACGAGCAGTACTTC. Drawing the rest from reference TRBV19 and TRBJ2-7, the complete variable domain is DGGITQSPKYLFRKEGQNVTLSCEQNLNHDAMYWYRQDPGQGLRLIYYSQIVNDFQKGDIAEGYSVSREKKESFPLTVTSAQKNPTAFYLCASSQQGYEQYFGPGTRLTVT.

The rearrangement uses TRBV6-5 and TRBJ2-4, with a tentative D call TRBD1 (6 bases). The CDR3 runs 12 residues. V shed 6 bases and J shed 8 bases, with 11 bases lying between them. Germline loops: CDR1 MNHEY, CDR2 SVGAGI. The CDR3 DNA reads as TGTGCCAGCAGCCCCTACAGGGACATTCAGTACTTC. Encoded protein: CASSPYRDIQYF.

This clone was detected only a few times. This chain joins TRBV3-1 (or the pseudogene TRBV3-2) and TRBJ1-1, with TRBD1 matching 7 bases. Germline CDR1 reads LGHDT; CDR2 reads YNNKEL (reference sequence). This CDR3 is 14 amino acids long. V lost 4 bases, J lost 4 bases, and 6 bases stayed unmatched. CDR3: CASSPRQGSTEAFF. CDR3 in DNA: TGTGCCAGCAGCCCACGACAGGGCTCCACTGAAGCTTTCTTT.

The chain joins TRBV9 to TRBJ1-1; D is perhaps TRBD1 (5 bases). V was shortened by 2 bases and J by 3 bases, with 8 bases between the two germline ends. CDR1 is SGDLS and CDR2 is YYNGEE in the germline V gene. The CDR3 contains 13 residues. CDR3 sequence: CASSVGGDTEAFF. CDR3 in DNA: TGTGCCAGCAGCGTGGGAGGGGACACTGAAGCTTTCTTT. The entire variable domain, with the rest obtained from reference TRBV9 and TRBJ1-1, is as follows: DSGVTQTPKHLITATGQRVTLRCSPRSGDLSVYWYQQSLDQGLQFLIQYYNGEERAKGNILERFSAQQFPDLHSELNLSSLELGDSALYFCASSVGGDTEAFFGQGTRLTVV.

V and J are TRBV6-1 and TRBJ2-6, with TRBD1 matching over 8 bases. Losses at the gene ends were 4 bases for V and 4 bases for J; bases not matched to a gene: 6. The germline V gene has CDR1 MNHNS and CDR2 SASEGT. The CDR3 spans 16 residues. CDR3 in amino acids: CASSGQTGVGANVLTF. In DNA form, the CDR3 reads TGTGCCAGCAGTGGGCAGACAGGGGTCGGGGCCAACGTCCTGACTTTC.

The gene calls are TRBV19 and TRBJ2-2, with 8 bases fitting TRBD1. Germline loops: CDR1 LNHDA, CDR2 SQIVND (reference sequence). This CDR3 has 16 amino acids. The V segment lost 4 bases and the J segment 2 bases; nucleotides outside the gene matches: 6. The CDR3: CASSTRQGRNTGELFF. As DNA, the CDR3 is TGTGCCAGTAGTACAAGACAGGGGCGAAACACCGGGGAGCTGTTTTTT.

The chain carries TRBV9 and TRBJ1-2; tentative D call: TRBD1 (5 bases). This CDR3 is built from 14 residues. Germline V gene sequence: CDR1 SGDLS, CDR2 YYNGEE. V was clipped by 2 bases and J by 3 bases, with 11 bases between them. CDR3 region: CASSVTGLDYGYTF. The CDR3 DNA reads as TGTGCCAGCAGCGTCACAGGCTTGGACTATGGCTACACCTTC.

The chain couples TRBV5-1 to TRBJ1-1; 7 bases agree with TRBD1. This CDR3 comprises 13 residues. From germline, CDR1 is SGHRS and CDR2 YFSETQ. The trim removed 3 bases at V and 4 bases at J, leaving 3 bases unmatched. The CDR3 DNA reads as TGCGCCAGCAGCTGGACAGGAGTCACTGAAGCTTTCTTT. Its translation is CASSWTGVTEAFF.

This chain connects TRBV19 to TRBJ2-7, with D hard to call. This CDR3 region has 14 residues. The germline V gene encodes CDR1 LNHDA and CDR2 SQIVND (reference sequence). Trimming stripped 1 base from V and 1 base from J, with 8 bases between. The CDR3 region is CASSIGLVSYEQYF. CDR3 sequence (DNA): TGTGCCAGTAGTATAGGGCTAGTTTCCTACGAGCAGTACTTC.

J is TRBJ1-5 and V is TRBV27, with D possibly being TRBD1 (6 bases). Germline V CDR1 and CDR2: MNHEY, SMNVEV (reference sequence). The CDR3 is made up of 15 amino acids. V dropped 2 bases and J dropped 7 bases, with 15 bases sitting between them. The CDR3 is CASSLLAGAGQPQHF. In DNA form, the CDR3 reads TGTGCCAGCAGTTTACTGGCAGGGGCAGGCCAGCCCCAGCATTTT.

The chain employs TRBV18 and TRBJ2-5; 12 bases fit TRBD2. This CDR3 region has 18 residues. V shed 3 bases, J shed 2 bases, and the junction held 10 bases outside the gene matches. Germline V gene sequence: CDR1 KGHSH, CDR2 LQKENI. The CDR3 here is CASSPRTSGVSQQETQYF. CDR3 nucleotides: TGTGCCAGCTCACCGCGGACTAGCGGGGTGAGCCAACAAGAGACCCAGTACTTC.

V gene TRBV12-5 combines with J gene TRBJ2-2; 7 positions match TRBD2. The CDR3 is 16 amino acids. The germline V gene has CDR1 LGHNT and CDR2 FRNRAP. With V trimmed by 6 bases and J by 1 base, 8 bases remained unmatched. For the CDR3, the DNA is TGTGCTAGTGGGGCCGGACTAGGGCAGAACACCGGGGAGCTGTTTTTT. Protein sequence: CASGAGLGQNTGELFF.

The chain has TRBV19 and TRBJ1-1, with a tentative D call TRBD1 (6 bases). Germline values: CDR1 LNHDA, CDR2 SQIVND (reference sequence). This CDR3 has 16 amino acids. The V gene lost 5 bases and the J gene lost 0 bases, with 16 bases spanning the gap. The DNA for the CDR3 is TGTGCCAGTAGTTACGACAGGATTACAATGAACACTGAAGCTTTCTTT. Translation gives CASSYDRITMNTEAFF.

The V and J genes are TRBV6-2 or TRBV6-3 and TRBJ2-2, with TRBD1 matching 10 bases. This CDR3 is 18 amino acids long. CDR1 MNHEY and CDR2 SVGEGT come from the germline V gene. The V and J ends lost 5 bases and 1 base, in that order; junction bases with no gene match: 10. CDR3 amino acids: CASSTNPGQGMNTGELFF. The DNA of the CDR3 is TGTGCCAGCAGTACTAACCCGGGACAGGGGATGAACACCGGGGAGCTGTTTTTT.

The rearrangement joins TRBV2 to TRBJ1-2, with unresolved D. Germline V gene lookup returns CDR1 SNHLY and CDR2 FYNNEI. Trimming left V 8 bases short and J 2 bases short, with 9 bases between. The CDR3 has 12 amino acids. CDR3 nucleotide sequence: TGTGCCAGCCTTGGAGGGAACTATGGCTACACCTTC. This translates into CASLGGNYGYTF.